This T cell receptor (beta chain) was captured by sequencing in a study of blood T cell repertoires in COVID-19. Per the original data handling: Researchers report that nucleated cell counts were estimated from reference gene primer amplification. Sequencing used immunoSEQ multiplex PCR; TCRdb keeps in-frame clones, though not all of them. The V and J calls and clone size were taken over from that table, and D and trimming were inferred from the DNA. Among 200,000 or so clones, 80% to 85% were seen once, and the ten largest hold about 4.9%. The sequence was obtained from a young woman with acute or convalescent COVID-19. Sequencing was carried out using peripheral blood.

In DNA form, the CDR3 reads TGTGCCAGCAGCTTAGTGACAGGGCGGCGGGGAGAGACCCAGTACTTC. Its protein product is CASSLVTGRRGETQYF. The chain is built from TRBV7-9 and TRBJ2-5; possible D gene TRBD1, 7 bases. Germline loops: CDR1 SEHNR, CDR2 FQNEAQ (reference sequence). This CDR3 contains 16 residues. Trimming removed 1 base from V and 4 bases from J, with 16 bases in between.